This TCR beta chain was recovered during a study of shared T cell receptors in the human thymus. V gave up 4 bases and J gave up 3 bases; unmatched junction bases: 20. The germline CDR1 and CDR2 sequences are LGHNT and FRNRAP. This CDR3 contains 19 residues. Method: immunoSEQ multiplex PCR; TCRdb's copy keeps in-frame clones and lacks some. The sample carries about 500,000 clones, about 84% recorded once. These data were likewise used in another study, on human thymus T cells. This second study says: The donor group consisted of healthy Finnish infants who were having corrective surgery for congenital heart defects. Resections were taken during corrective heart surgery, and the thymus tissue came from these. A high degree of thymic repertoire overlap among unrelated individuals was reported in related research.

V is TRBV12-5 and J is TRBJ2-7, with TRBD2 matching over 8 bases. Sequencing was carried out using thymocytes. The sequence was obtained from a boy in the first two years of life with a congenital heart defect. Written as DNA, the CDR3 is TGTGCTAGTGGTTGTTACAGGGCGTGGCAGCGGGAGAAGTTCTACGAGCAGTACTTC. Encoded protein: CASGCYRAWQREKFYEQYF.